This entry lists 9 T cell receptor beta chains sequenced from one sample in a study of cytotoxic CD8 clonotypes in ibrutinib-treated CLL. Method: immunoSEQ multiplex PCR; TCRdb's copy keeps in-frame clones and lacks some. The table has 150,000 to 200,000 clones, around three quarters seen once; the top ten hold around an eighth. The sequencing used PBMCs, collected after 24 months of ibrutinib treatment. The receptor source for this set is a human donor with chronic lymphocytic leukemia.

This clone was recorded once. V gene TRBV7-2 combines with J gene TRBJ2-2, with 9 positions matching TRBD2. After removal of 0 bases from V and 6 bases from J, the junction contained 2 bases not matched to a gene. Germline V gene lookup returns CDR1 SGHTA and CDR2 FQGNSA. The CDR3 totals 15 residues. The CDR3 DNA reads as TGTGCCAGCAGCTTAGCCCTAGCGGGATCCGGGGAGCTGTTTTTT. It specifies CASSLALAGSGELFF.

The J gene is TRBJ1-1, the V gene TRBV25-1, with 8 bases fitting TRBD1. The CDR3 extends over 15 amino acids. Germline lookup yields CDR1 MGHDK and CDR2 SYGVNS. V was clipped by 4 bases and J by 3 bases; unmatched bases: 7. CDR3 coding DNA: TGTGCCAGCAGTGGTCATCCGACAGGGGACACTGAAGCTTTCTTT. Amino acid sequence: CASSGHPTGDTEAFF.

The chain uses TRBV28 and TRBJ1-1; a possible D gene is TRBD1 (6 bases). The CDR3 consists of 15 residues. In germline, CDR1 is MDHEN, CDR2 SYDVKM. Deletions cut 2 bases from V and 0 bases from J, with 10 bases between. CDR3 amino acids: CASSLRGKMNTEAFF. CDR3 DNA: TGTGCCAGCAGTTTAAGGGGGAAGATGAACACTGAAGCTTTCTTT.

This sequence joins TRBV5-6 and TRBJ2-7; TRBD1 agrees at 9 bases. V shed 3 bases, J shed 4 bases, and the junction held 5 bases outside the gene matches. This CDR3 comprises 14 residues. Germline CDR1 is SGHDT and CDR2 is YYEEEE. The CDR3 region is CASSSVGQGYEQYF. The CDR3 DNA reads as TGTGCCAGCAGCTCCGTGGGACAGGGTTACGAGCAGTACTTC. Complete variable domain (other parts from reference TRBV5-6 and TRBJ2-7): DAGVTQSPTHLIKTRGQQVTLRCSPKSGHDTVSWYQQALGQGPQFIFQYYEEEERQRGNFPDRFSGHQFPNYSSELNVNALLLGDSALYLCASSSVGQGYEQYFGPGTRLTVT.

The genes are TRBV9 and TRBJ2-2; possibly TRBD2 for D (6 bases). The germline gives CDR1 SGDLS, CDR2 YYNGEE. The V end lost 7 bases, the J end lost 0 bases, and 13 bases lay between the germline ends. The CDR3 totals 15 residues. CDR3 sequence reads: CASPSLATNTGELFF. The CDR3 DNA sequence: TGTGCCAGCCCTTCTCTAGCGACGAACACCGGGGAGCTGTTTTTT.

This chain uses TRBV29-1 with TRBJ2-2, with 10 bases aligning to TRBD1. Germline values: CDR1 SQVTM, CDR2 ANQGSEA. This CDR3 spans 16 amino acids. With V trimmed by 2 bases and J by 4 bases, 7 bases remained unmatched. The CDR3 loop is CSVERRQGAGTGELFF. The CDR3 DNA follows: TGCAGCGTTGAAAGGAGACAGGGGGCGGGCACCGGGGAGCTGTTTTTT.

The chain recombines TRBV7-8 with TRBJ1-5; D is unclear. V lost 1 base to trimming and J lost 0 bases, with 10 bases between them. This CDR3 is built from 16 residues. Germline V gene lookup returns CDR1 SGHVS and CDR2 FQNEAQ. This CDR3 is CASSLDRAYSNQPQHF. CDR3 in DNA: TGTGCCAGCAGCTTAGACAGAGCCTATAGCAATCAGCCCCAGCATTTT.

The table lists this clone with a few counts. The chain employs TRBV18 and TRBJ1-5; tentatively, D is TRBD1 (5 bases). Between the trimmed V and J ends, which lost 2 bases and 2 bases, there was a span of 7 bases. This CDR3 has 14 residues. CDR1 and CDR2 (germline): KGHSH, LQKENI. The CDR3 protein is CASSPAGGNQPQHF. DNA for the CDR3: TGTGCCAGCTCACCAGCGGGGGGCAATCAGCCCCAGCATTTT.

This clone was recorded once. The rearrangement links TRBV11-2 to TRBJ2-2; 9 nucleotides match TRBD1. The CDR3 contains 15 residues. The J segment lost 7 bases and the V segment lost 5 bases, leaving 8 bases of the junction unmatched. Germline V lookup: CDR1 SGHAT, CDR2 FQNNGV. CDR3 coding DNA: TGTGCCAGCAGCCCCCGGGACAGGGTGATCGGGGAGCTGTTTTTT. This codes for CASSPRDRVIGELFF.